This T cell receptor beta chain derives from a study of CD8+ T cells in alopecia areata. Looking at the study overall: Tofacitinib ran for 6 to 18 months before 6 months off drug.

Study results and caveats: More clonal than normal scalp was lesional scalp, particularly alopecia totalis/universalis. Possibly as an HLA-related effect, TCR sharing across patients appeared less clear than in mice.

Investigators isolated RNA and reverse transcribed it into cDNA to act as the sequencing template. The repertoire was sequenced with immunoSEQ multiplex PCR; TCRdb's copy has only in-frame clones and lacks some. The table lists about 250,000 clones, about two thirds of them singletons, with roughly 1.2% in the top ten. Germline CDR1 GTSNPN, CDR2 SVGIG (reference sequence). V trimming: 0 bases; J trimming: 5 bases; junction bases outside the gene matches: 2. The length of the CDR3 is 13 residues. A remark on this clone: The target antigen is unknown.

Sorting separated CD4+ and CD8+ T cells out of PBMCs. The TCR originated in a human donor with alopecia areata. This chain links TRBV30 with TRBJ2-5; 8 bases align to TRBD1. Sequenced material: CD4+ T cells sorted from blood, taken at week 0. CDR3 loop: CAWSVQGDETQYF. For the CDR3, the DNA is TGTGCCTGGAGTGTACAGGGGGACGAGACCCAGTACTTC.